This T cell receptor beta chain was retrieved from a study of cytomegalovirus exposure and HLA in healthy donors. V dropped 2 bases and J dropped 3 bases, with 9 bases sitting between them. This CDR3 has 14 residues. Germline CDR1 MNHEY, CDR2 SVGAGI. The PCR employed 60 Vbeta primers together with 13 Jbeta primers. Profiled with immunoSEQ multiplex PCR; TCRdb holds only in-frame clones, not every one. The sample consists of over 75,000 clones, roughly 82% of them appearing once. The chain uses TRBV6-5 and TRBJ2-3, with D possibly TRBD2 on 5 matching bases. The TCR originated in a man aged 25-45 years in good health and CMV-seropositive. Material for sequencing was PBMCs. The CDR3 sequence is CASSYEGRTDTQYF. The CDR3 DNA follows: TGTGCCAGCAGTTACGAGGGAAGGACAGATACGCAGTATTTT.